Listed below are T cell receptor beta chains from one sample, sequenced in a study of monozygotic twins with inflammatory bowel disease. TCRdb re-called the 5' RACE reads and gives one entry per CDR3 protein, without DNA. There are 140,000 to 150,000 distinct CDR3 sequences in the sample, with 1% to 1.5% held by the top ten. Material for sequencing was blood. These receptor sequences come from a human donor with ulcerative colitis or Crohn's disease, or a healthy co-twin of an affected twin (not recorded which). Both conserved end residues are part of each CDR3. Fields, in order: CDR3 protein, V gene, J gene.

CASSFSGRRTDTQYF	TRBV28	TRBJ2-3
CASSVEGGNQPQHF	TRBV19	TRBJ1-5
CASRSVIREQFF	TRBV7-9	TRBJ2-1
CSGDRGEYGYTF	TRBV29-1	TRBJ1-2
CASSLSETDRGPLLGNEKLFF	TRBV11-2	TRBJ1-4
CSAITSRTSIDEQYF	TRBV20-1	TRBJ2-7
CAIKGTDQETQYF	TRBV10-3	TRBJ2-5
CASRAGVVSYNEQFF	TRBV19	TRBJ2-1
CASSPGNSYEQYF	TRBV5-1	TRBJ2-7
CSARLAGGYEQYF	TRBV29-1	TRBJ2-7
CASSAHSTGELFF	TRBV11-2	TRBJ2-2
CASSVAVGSYEQYF	TRBV9	TRBJ2-7
CASSLRTGGSETQYF	TRBV7-9	TRBJ2-5
CASSLNSAGLVAFF	TRBV7-9	TRBJ1-1
CASSLVLLSSYEQYF	TRBV7-8	TRBJ2-7
CASSLRAPGPLVYGYTF	TRBV5-4	TRBJ1-2
CASSSTWETLNEKLFF	TRBV5-6	TRBJ1-4
CASSRPRTGVQETQYF	TRBV7-9	TRBJ2-5
CASSPPASGTRRGLYEQYF	TRBV11-2	TRBJ2-7
CASIRQGAETQYF	TRBV25-1	TRBJ2-5
CASSNPYFSGRLNTGELFF	TRBV6-4	TRBJ2-2
CASSLAGTSYEQYF	TRBV5-1	TRBJ2-7
CASSMINYGYTF	TRBV19	TRBJ1-2
CSSMLQGTLNTEAFF	TRBV29-1	TRBJ1-1
CSTYSTASRKAFF	TRBV20-1	TRBJ1-1
CASRPWKLGTDTQYF	TRBV25-1	TRBJ2-3
CASKSRQGTVYEQYF	TRBV6-2/TRBV6-3	TRBJ2-7
CASSWTGGPMNTEAFF	TRBV7-2	TRBJ1-1
CASSLVSPSSDEQFF	TRBV5-1	TRBJ2-1
CATSRSGRLNTEAFF	TRBV15	TRBJ1-1
CASSQDPDAGNEQFF	TRBV4-2	TRBJ2-1
CSASDRATYEQYF	TRBV20-1	TRBJ2-7
CASSPLGGGSNEQYF	TRBV7-9	TRBJ2-7
CATSPRGQGGNQPQHF	TRBV15	TRBJ1-5
CATRKGKYTGELFF	TRBV15	TRBJ2-2
CASSLVGSYNSPLHF	TRBV7-2	TRBJ1-6
CASSLTRASSYNEQFF	TRBV5-1	TRBJ2-1
CAWSFGDNQPQHF	TRBV30	TRBJ1-5
CASSRRGDLSDEQYF	TRBV5-1	TRBJ2-7
CASSQDRAGGSDTQYF	TRBV4-3	TRBJ2-3
CASSQIGRGPNEQFF	TRBV4-1	TRBJ2-1